These T cell receptor beta chains were read from a single sample in a study of radiation and T cells in renal cell carcinoma. Repertoires were generated with immunoSEQ multiplex PCR, while TCRdb's copy carries only in-frame clones and drops some. The sample lists 97,000 or so clones; around 83% were seen once. This sample comprised blood, obtained from a patient whose treatment included radiotherapy and nephrectomy. These receptors were collected from a man between 60 and 75 years old with renal cell carcinoma. Each CDR3 is given with its conserved first and last residue. D genes are given only for firm matches. Rows give clone size only sometimes, using once, few, many, or a class for an expanded clone.

TRBV19	-	few	TRBJ1-4	TGTGCCAGTAGTAATTTTGTGGGTAATGAAAAACTGTTTTTT	CASSNFVGNEKLFF
TRBV19	TRBD2	-	TRBJ2-1	TGTGCCAGTAGAACTAACGGGGGCTCGGGAGGGCTCAATGAGCAGTTCTTC	CASRTNGGSGGLNEQFF
TRBV25-1	TRBD2	-	TRBJ2-7	TGTGCCAGCAGTCCCGGGACTAGCGCCTCCTACGAGCAGTACTTC	CASSPGTSASYEQYF
TRBV6-1	TRBD2	once	TRBJ2-1	TGTGCCAGCAGTGGACAACTAGCGGAACCCTACAATGAGCAGTTCTTC	CASSGQLAEPYNEQFF
TRBV25-1	TRBD2	-	TRBJ2-7	TGTGCCAGCAGTGAAGCTAGCGGGAGTGATCGCGAGCAGTACTTC	CASSEASGSDREQYF
TRBV4-1	-	few	TRBJ1-2	TGCGCCAGCAGCCAAGATGGGATTGTTAGTGGTGGCTACACCTTC	CASSQDGIVSGGYTF
TRBV11-2	-	-	TRBJ1-1	TGTGCCAGCAGCTTAGCAAGTCAGGTAGCTGAAGCTTTCTTT	CASSLASQVAEAFF
TRBV6-5	-	once	TRBJ2-7	TGTGCCAGTGGATCCTACGAGCAGTACTTC	CASGSYEQYF
TRBV5-1	-	-	TRBJ2-5	TGCGCCAGCAGCTTCCCCCCTCAAGAGACCCAGTACTTC	CASSFPPQETQYF
TRBV6-4	TRBD2	once	TRBJ2-5	TGTGCCAGCAGTTTAGCGGGAGAGGGAGAGACCCAGTACTTC	CASSLAGEGETQYF
TRBV7-2	TRBD1	few	TRBJ2-2	TGTGCCAGCAGCTTAGTCGGGACAGGGGGCGCCGGCGGGGAGCTGTTTTTT	CASSLVGTGGAGGELFF
TRBV5-5	-	few	TRBJ1-1	TGTGCCAGCAGCTTGGACGGGGGGGACACTGAAGCTTTCTTT	CASSLDGGDTEAFF
TRBV27	TRBD2	many	TRBJ2-3	TGTGCCAGCAGTCCCGGACTAGTGGCAGATACGCAGTATTTT	CASSPGLVADTQYF
TRBV28	-	-	TRBJ1-3	TGTGCCAGCAGTTTAGTCGGGCGCTCTGGAAACACCATATATTTT	CASSLVGRSGNTIYF
TRBV19	TRBD1	-	TRBJ2-3	TGTGCCAGTAGCCCCGGGACAGGGCCAGATACGCAGTATTTT	CASSPGTGPDTQYF
TRBV6-1	-	-	TRBJ1-2	TGTGCCAGCAGGAAAGGATCTTCCAGGGACTATGGCTACACCTTC	CASRKGSSRDYGYTF
TRBV5-1	TRBD1	-	TRBJ1-2	TGCGCCAGCAGCTTGCAGGGGGCAAACTATGGCTACACCTTC	CASSLQGANYGYTF
TRBV11-3	TRBD2	-	TRBJ2-1	TGTGCCAGCAGCCAGGGACTAGCCGATGAGCAGTTCTTC	CASSQGLADEQFF
TRBV5-1	-	-	TRBJ2-7	TGCGCCAGCAGCTTGCTGGACGCCTTCTCCTACGAGCAGTACTTC	CASSLLDAFSYEQYF
TRBV7-3	TRBD2	-	TRBJ2-3	TGTGCCAGCAGCTTGCGGGAGGGGGATACGCAGTATTTT	CASSLREGDTQYF
TRBV20-1	TRBD2	-	TRBJ2-1	TGCAGTGCCCCCAGCGGGACGCAGTTCTTC	CSAPSGTQFF
TRBV11-3	-	-	TRBJ2-1	TGTGCCAGCAGCTTAAATACCGAGAGGTCCGCCAATGAGCAGTTCTTC	CASSLNTERSANEQFF
TRBV18	-	once	TRBJ2-7	TGTGCCAGCTCACCACCGGACAGCCCCTACGAGCAGTACTTC	CASSPPDSPYEQYF
TRBV30	TRBD1	-	TRBJ1-2	TGTGCCTGGCCCGGGACAGGGGTCTATGGCTACACCTTC	CAWPGTGVYGYTF
TRBV6-1	TRBD1	-	TRBJ2-7	TGTGCCAGCAGTCCCATGACAGGGGTCGCCGAGCAGTACTTC	CASSPMTGVAEQYF
TRBV28	-	-	TRBJ2-5	TGTGCCAGCAGTTCCAACACAGCTAAAGAGACCCAGTACTTC	CASSSNTAKETQYF
TRBV6-6	-	few	TRBJ1-5	TGTGCCAGCAGCTATATAGGGGGGATGGGTCAGCCCCAGCATTTT	CASSYIGGMGQPQHF
TRBV18	-	-	TRBJ2-7	TGTGCCAGCTCACCAGGAGTTTCTGACGAGCAGTACTTC	CASSPGVSDEQYF
TRBV13	TRBD1	-	TRBJ1-2	TGTGCCAGCAGCCGATATGCCTCCAGGGGGCGCGCCTATGGCTACACCTTC	CASSRYASRGRAYGYTF
TRBV6-1	-	-	TRBJ1-4	TGTGCCAGCAGTGAACTCGACTACTCCAAACTGTTTTTT	CASSELDYSKLFF
TRBV11-2	-	once	TRBJ1-2	TGTGCCAGCAGCTTAACGTCTGGCTACACCTTC	CASSLTSGYTF
TRBV5-4	-	-	TRBJ1-5	TGTGCCAGCAGCTTGGTGGGGACCCATCAGCCCCAGCATTTT	CASSLVGTHQPQHF
TRBV7-2	TRBD2	-	TRBJ2-1	TGTGCCAGCAGCCATACCCGGGGCGGGAGGTCATGGGAAGAGCAGTTCTTC	CASSHTRGGRSWEEQFF
TRBV27	TRBD2	few	TRBJ2-1	TGTGCCAGCAGTCCCTTGGCCACCCGGGGGGAGACTGAGCAGTTCTTC	CASSPLATRGETEQFF
TRBV11-3	-	-	TRBJ2-2	TGTGCCAGCAGCAATAGCGGAAACACCGGGGAGCTGTTTTTT	CASSNSGNTGELFF
TRBV6-1	-	-	TRBJ1-1	TGTGCCAGCAGTGAAGCCCATGCTGTGGGGGGGGAAGCTTTCTTT	CASSEAHAVGGEAFF
TRBV7-2	TRBD2	-	TRBJ2-1	TGTGCCAGCAGCGAAGAAGGCGGGAGGGCCTACAATGAGCAGTTCTTC	CASSEEGGRAYNEQFF
TRBV7-8	TRBD1	-	TRBJ1-5	TGTGCCAGCAGCCATTCGGACAGGTACAATCAGCCCCAGCATTTT	CASSHSDRYNQPQHF
TRBV6-5	TRBD1	-	TRBJ1-1	TGTGCCAGCATGGTGAACAGGGGCACTGAAGCTTTCTTT	CASMVNRGTEAFF
TRBV5-6	TRBD1	-	TRBJ2-7	TGTGCCAGCAGCTTCGACAGGGGATGGTACGAGCAGTACTTC	CASSFDRGWYEQYF
TRBV10-3	-	-	TRBJ1-1	TGTGCCATCAGCCCTAGACTGAACACTGAAGCTTTCTTT	CAISPRLNTEAFF
TRBV12-5	-	medium-sized	TRBJ1-1	TGTGCTAGTGGTACTACCGGGACCGAAAAAATTGAAGCTTTCTTT	CASGTTGTEKIEAFF
TRBV5-6	TRBD1	-	TRBJ1-4	TGTGCCAGCAGCCGGACGCCCGGGACAGCGCGGAATGAAAAACTGTTTTTT	CASSRTPGTARNEKLFF
TRBV11-3	TRBD2	-	TRBJ2-3	TGTGCCAGCAGTCAAGGGACTAGCGGGAGGGCAGATACGCAGTATTTT	CASSQGTSGRADTQYF
TRBV7-8	TRBD1	many	TRBJ2-2	TGTGCCAGCAGCTCGGCAGGGGGCGGCGTCACCGGGGAGCTGTTTTTT	CASSSAGGGVTGELFF
TRBV10-2	-	-	TRBJ2-7	TGCGCCAGCAGTGAGGGGGAGACCCGCTCCTACGAGCAGTACTTC	CASSEGETRSYEQYF
TRBV27	-	-	TRBJ1-2	TGTGCCAGCAGTTTAGTCGCCGGCTATGGCTACACCTTC	CASSLVAGYGYTF
TRBV4-2	-	-	TRBJ2-7	TGTGCCAGCAGCCAAGTGGGCAGCTACGAGCAGTACTTC	CASSQVGSYEQYF
TRBV7-9	TRBD2	-	TRBJ2-5	TGTGCCAGCAGCTTAACTAGCGGGAGAAAAGAGACCCAGTACTTC	CASSLTSGRKETQYF
TRBV10-2	TRBD2	-	TRBJ2-7	TGCGCCAGCAGCGGGACTAGCCGAAGCGAGCAGTACTTC	CASSGTSRSEQYF
TRBV25-1	-	-	TRBJ1-1	TGTGCCAGCAGGGGGATGAACACTGAAGCTTTCTTT	CASRGMNTEAFF
TRBV10-3	-	-	TRBJ2-5	TGTGCCATCAGTGGGGGGGCCGGGGAGACCCAGTACTTC	CAISGGAGETQYF
TRBV7-9	TRBD2	-	TRBJ2-3	TGTGCCAGCAGCCAAACTAGCGGGGTCACAGATACGCAGTATTTT	CASSQTSGVTDTQYF